The 10 T cell receptor beta chains below come from one sample, sequenced in a study of shared clonotypes between healthy human individuals. This table comes from immunoSEQ multiplex PCR, and its TCRdb copy is limited to in-frame clones, with some not included. This sample has about 1 million clones, with around 74% found just once. Sequencing was carried out using memory CD4+ T cells sorted from blood. Subset of the sample: CD45RA-negative fraction. These receptors were taken from a man aged 18 to 35 in good health.

The CDR3 DNA follows: TGTGCCACCAGCACCGGGGGGTCTTTGGGATACAATGAGCAGTTCTTC. Protein product: CATSTGGSLGYNEQFF. The J gene is TRBJ2-1, the V gene TRBV15, with 7 bases identical to TRBD2. Germline V CDR1 and CDR2: LNHNV, YYDKDF (reference sequence). This CDR3 is built from 16 residues. The junction had 10 bases not matched to a gene; V was cut back by 4 bases and J by 4 bases.

The chain combines TRBV5-1 with TRBJ1-6; D might be TRBD1 (6 bases). The V end was cut by 6 bases, the J end by 9 bases, with 19 bases between. CDR3 length equals 15 residues. Germline V lookup: CDR1 SGHRS, CDR2 YFSETQ. CDR3 sequence (DNA): TGCGCCAGCACCCCCGGGAGCCAGGGGACTTCACCCCTCCACTTT. This sequence encodes CASTPGSQGTSPLHF.

The chain links TRBV4-3 to TRBJ2-1; 8 bases are a match to TRBD2. The germline V gene encodes CDR1 LGHNA and CDR2 YSLEER. Germline trimming cut 0 bases from V and 5 bases from J; bases unmatched to any gene: 9. The CDR3 sequence is 17 residues long. CDR3 in DNA: TGCGCCAGCAGCCAAGACCGAGCGGGAGTTGGAAACAATGAGCAGTTCTTC. It translates to CASSQDRAGVGNNEQFF.

The chain links TRBV5-1 to TRBJ1-1, with D maybe TRBD1 (5 bases). This CDR3 is built from 14 residues. Germline V gene sequence: CDR1 SGHRS, CDR2 YFSETQ. The V end lost 4 bases, the J end lost 4 bases, and 14 bases lay between the germline ends. The DNA for the CDR3 is TGCGCCAGCAGCCCATTAGTTGGGGCCACTGAAGCTTTCTTT. Residues: CASSPLVGATEAFF.

This clone has a handful of counts. This sequence joins TRBV6-1 and TRBJ1-6; TRBD1 matches at 7 bases. The CDR3 length is 14 residues. The germline V gene has CDR1 MNHNS and CDR2 SASEGT. The V and J ends lost 10 bases and 7 bases, in that order; junction bases with no gene match: 10. Here the CDR3 DNA reads TGTGCCACCCCGGGGGACAGTGGAAATTCACCCCTCCACTTT. It encodes CATPGDSGNSPLHF.

This CDR3 reads CAISESTGTSGSDTQYF. In nucleotides, the CDR3 is TGTGCCATCAGTGAGTCGACCGGGACTAGCGGGTCAGATACGCAGTATTTT. The J gene is TRBJ2-3, the V gene TRBV10-3, with 12 bases fitting TRBD2. Germline loops: CDR1 ENHRY, CDR2 SYGVKD. After removal of 0 bases from V and 4 bases from J, the junction contained 5 bases not matched to a gene. This CDR3 is 17 amino acids long.

The chain recombines TRBV7-3 with TRBJ2-5, with D possibly called TRBD1 or TRBD2 (5 bases each). The germline gives CDR1 SGHTA, CDR2 FQGTGA. Trimming removed 3 bases at V and 4 bases at J, with 15 bases between. The CDR3 contains 15 residues. The CDR3 coding sequence is TGTGCCAGCAGCTTCGACGGGGCGAAGGGAGAGACCCAGTACTTC. Translating gives CASSFDGAKGETQYF.

The chain combines TRBV5-1 with TRBJ1-1; 8 nucleotides agree with TRBD1. The trim removed 3 bases at V and 5 bases at J, leaving 6 bases unmatched. Germline lookup yields CDR1 SGHRS and CDR2 YFSETQ. The CDR3 length is 14 residues. CDR3 DNA: TGCGCCAGCAGCTCACAGGGGGAGATAACTGAAGCTTTCTTT. Translated: CASSSQGEITEAFF.

The V call is TRBV6-5, the J call TRBJ1-4; TRBD1 might be the D (5 bases). The CDR3 totals 14 residues. V dropped 6 bases and J dropped 7 bases, with 15 bases sitting between them. Germline V gene data show CDR1 as MNHEY and CDR2 as SVGAGI. CDR3 region: CASSRWGRGEKLFF. CDR3 DNA: TGTGCCAGCAGCCGGTGGGGACGCGGTGAAAAACTGTTTTTT.

V and J are TRBV30 and TRBJ2-3; 8 bases fit TRBD2. Germline lookup yields CDR1 GTSNPN and CDR2 SVGIG (reference sequence). V was clipped by 7 bases and J by 2 bases; unmatched bases: 11. This CDR3 is built from 15 residues. CDR3 loop: CAFTSGSSITDTQYF. In nucleotides, the CDR3 is TGTGCCTTTACTAGCGGCTCATCCATCACAGATACGCAGTATTTT.